This T cell receptor (beta chain) was captured by sequencing in a study of OX40 agonist ivuxolimab in advanced cancers. Study-level background: Head and neck, renal cell, melanoma or hepatocellular carcinoma were the cancers that dose-escalation patients had. The mean age was approximately 60 years, ranging from about 20 to 90, with approximately 85% of participants male.

Germline V lookup: CDR1 SGHAT, CDR2 FQNNGV. J gave up 6 bases and V 4 bases, and 5 bases lay outside the gene matches. The CDR3 runs 14 residues. Points from the study as a whole: Researchers report that CD8+ T cells had, on average, more expanded clones than CD4+.

Only in-frame clones appear in the TCRdb table, and some are missing; sequencing was by immunoSEQ multiplex PCR. The table lists around 78,000 clones, 85% to 90% of them singletons, with approximately 0.91% in the top ten. This clone was recorded a few times. Its cognate antigen is unknown. Patients were ruled out by autoimmune disease history or systemic immunosuppression. Sample: CD4+ or CD8+ T cells sorted from blood, taken in a trial of the OX40 agonist ivuxolimab. This chain links TRBV11-2 with TRBJ2-1, with TRBD1 identical over 8 bases. This receptor was obtained from an adult with an advanced solid tumor such as melanoma, head and neck, liver or kidney cancer. This CDR3 is CASSSWTGSNEQFF. As DNA, the CDR3 is TGTGCCAGCAGCTCATGGACAGGGAGCAATGAGCAGTTCTTC.